The 19 T cell receptor beta chains below were found in one sample sequenced in a study of T cell responses to AZD1222 COVID-19 vaccine (dated by TCRdb to the early 2020s). Library method: the immunoSEQ multiplex PCR assay. The table comes from immuneACCESS by way of TCRdb, which keeps in-frame sequences with V and J called. Part of the clones is missing from these tables; in studies checked, under half for an unresolved V gene and the rest for unknown reasons. Recorded for this sample are 95,000 to 150,000 clones; roughly 90% of them occurred a single time. The ten largest clones take up about 3.5% of the sample. The time point tag for this specimen amounts to: baseline before first vaccination. The sample was peripheral blood, taken on day 0 of AZD1222 vaccination. Receptor source: an adult in good health.

CDR3 in amino acids: CAISEGGTGNTEAFF. CDR3 DNA sequence: TGTGCCATCAGTGAGGGAGGAACAGGGAACACTGAAGCTTTCTTT. The chain combines TRBV10-3 with TRBJ1-1; D might be TRBD1 (5 bases). The germline V gene encodes CDR1 ENHRY and CDR2 SYGVKD. The CDR3 length is 15 residues. The ends were cut back, 2 bases at V and 1 base at J, with 11 bases in the middle.

This rearrangement joins TRBV20-1 to TRBJ1-1, with D unclear. The germline V gene encodes CDR1 DFQATT and CDR2 SNEGSKA (reference sequence). This CDR3 has 15 residues. Trimming left V 3 bases short and J 4 bases short, with 18 bases between. DNA for the CDR3: TGCAGTGCTAGTCGAGGGTTCGGAGGGTTCACTGAAGCTTTCTTT. Translation gives CSASRGFGGFTEAFF.

The rearrangement joins TRBV9 to TRBJ2-1; D is possibly TRBD2 (6 bases). Germline CDR1 and CDR2: SGDLS and YYNGEE. Trimming took off 4 bases at V and 6 bases at J, with 17 bases between the two ends. This CDR3 has 15 residues. CDR3 loop: CASSLRLVGSNEQFF. The CDR3, as DNA: TGTGCCAGCAGCCTGAGACTAGTAGGCTCCAATGAGCAGTTCTTC.

This chain links TRBV9 with TRBJ1-3, with TRBD1 as a possible D gene (6 bases). From germline, CDR1 is SGDLS and CDR2 YYNGEE. The CDR3 contains 17 residues. V was trimmed by 3 bases and J by 2 bases, leaving 18 bases between them. The CDR3 sequence is CASSGGGPRVTGNTIYF. CDR3 coding DNA: TGTGCCAGCAGCGGCGGGGGCCCTCGGGTCACTGGAAACACCATATATTTT.

J is TRBJ1-4 and V is TRBV19; 7 positions agree with TRBD1. This CDR3 contains 14 residues. CDR1 and CDR2 (germline): LNHDA, SQIVND (reference sequence). V lost 0 bases and J lost 8; bases outside the gene matches: 3. The CDR3 sequence: CASSIDQGGEKLFF. Written as DNA, the CDR3 is TGTGCCAGTAGTATAGACCAGGGGGGCGAAAAACTGTTTTTT. The full variable domain, in which reference TRBV19 and TRBJ1-4 provide the parts outside the CDR3, is DGGITQSPKYLFRKEGQNVTLSCEQNLNHDAMYWYRQDPGQGLRLIYYSQIVNDFQKGDIAEGYSVSREKKESFPLTVTSAQKNPTAFYLCASSIDQGGEKLFFGSGTQLSVL.

The chain links TRBV18 to TRBJ1-1; TRBD1 agrees at 8 bases. This CDR3 region has 14 residues. Germline trimming cut 1 base from V and 6 bases from J; bases unmatched to any gene: 4. The germline CDR1 and CDR2 sequences are KGHSH and LQKENI. The chain's CDR3 is CASSPLNRGSEAFF. CDR3 DNA sequence: TGTGCCAGCTCACCACTGAACAGGGGGTCTGAAGCTTTCTTT. Using reference TRBV18 and TRBJ1-1 for the parts outside the CDR3, the full variable domain is NAGVMQNPRHLVRRRGQEARLRCSPMKGHSHVYWYRQLPEEGLKFMVYLQKENIIDESGMPKERFSAEFPKEGPSILRIQQVVRGDSAAYFCASSPLNRGSEAFFGQGTRLTVV.

This clone was counted once. The V and J genes are TRBV19 and TRBJ2-1, with TRBD2 identical over 11 bases. Unmatched junction bases numbered 13, after V lost 6 bases and J lost 3 bases. CDR1 and CDR2 (germline): LNHDA, SQIVND (reference sequence). This CDR3 has 18 amino acids. CDR3 in amino acids: CASSKRGPGTSGYNEQFF. In nucleotides, the CDR3 is TGTGCCAGTAGCAAAAGAGGGCCCGGGACTAGCGGCTACAATGAGCAGTTCTTC.

The V call is TRBV19, the J call TRBJ1-1, with D tentatively TRBD1 (5 bases). The V and J ends lost 4 bases and 0 bases respectively, with 15 bases between them. Per the germline V gene, CDR1 is LNHDA and CDR2 is SQIVND (reference sequence). The CDR3 runs 16 residues. The CDR3 DNA reads as TGTGCCAGTAGTAACCCGGTGGGGCTCATGAACACTGAAGCTTTCTTT. Amino acids: CASSNPVGLMNTEAFF. Based on the CDR3 plus reference TRBV19 and TRBJ1-1, the full variable domain is DGGITQSPKYLFRKEGQNVTLSCEQNLNHDAMYWYRQDPGQGLRLIYYSQIVNDFQKGDIAEGYSVSREKKESFPLTVTSAQKNPTAFYLCASSNPVGLMNTEAFFGQGTRLTVV.

V usage is TRBV3-1 (or the pseudogene TRBV3-2) and J usage is TRBJ2-1, with 8 positions matching TRBD2. This CDR3 has 13 residues. Trimming removed 4 bases from V and 8 bases from J; junction bases left unmatched: 4. CDR1 is LGHDT and CDR2 is YNNKEL in the germline V gene (reference sequence). The CDR3 nucleotides read TGTGCCAGCAGCCCGGGACTAGTCCATGAGCAGTTCTTC. It yields the protein CASSPGLVHEQFF.

This chain uses TRBV6-6 with TRBJ1-6; 8 bases fit TRBD1. The CDR3 totals 17 residues. Germline loops: CDR1 MNHNY, CDR2 SVGAGI (reference sequence). J lost 0 bases, V lost 5 bases, and 6 bases had no gene match. The CDR3 nucleotides read TGTGCCAGCAGTCCCCGGGACAGGATCTCCTATAATTCACCCCTCCACTTT. This sequence encodes CASSPRDRISYNSPLHF.

J is TRBJ1-2 and V is TRBV5-1; a possible D gene is TRBD1 (5 bases). The CDR3 length is 13 residues. Deletions cut 1 base from V and 6 bases from J, with 10 bases between. Germline-derived CDR1 and CDR2 are SGHRS and YFSETQ. CDR3 amino acids: CASSLKGPNGYTF. In nucleotides, the CDR3 is TGCGCCAGCAGCTTGAAGGGGCCGAATGGCTACACCTTC.

This clone was detected only a few times. The V call is TRBV2, the J call TRBJ1-1; 9 bases are shared with TRBD1. Germline V gene sequence: CDR1 SNHLY, CDR2 FYNNEI. V lost 9 bases, J lost 0 bases, and 2 bases stayed unmatched. This CDR3 has 13 residues. The CDR3 spells CARGQGVNTEAFF. Here the CDR3 DNA reads TGTGCCAGGGGACAGGGAGTGAACACTGAAGCTTTCTTT.

The chain employs TRBV20-1 and TRBJ2-7; 8 nucleotides agree with TRBD1. CDR3 length: 14 amino acids. Germline assignment: CDR1 DFQATT and CDR2 SNEGSKA (reference sequence). Trimming at V came to 3 bases and at J to 5 bases, leaving 9 bases not matched to a gene. CDR3 sequence (DNA): TGCAGTGCTAGTGGCCTCGGACAGGGAGACGAGCAGTACTTC. This translates into CSASGLGQGDEQYF.

V gene TRBV5-6 combines with J gene TRBJ1-3; D is ambiguous. This CDR3 has 15 residues. Per germline, CDR1 SGHDT and CDR2 YYEEEE. Trimming took off 5 bases at V and 4 bases at J, with 16 bases between the two ends. This CDR3 reads CASSTLTVLGNTIYF. The CDR3 region has the DNA TGTGCCAGCAGTACTTTGACCGTGCTGGGAAACACCATATATTTT.

V usage is TRBV6-5 and J usage is TRBJ1-1; no firm D call. V gave up 6 bases and J gave up 1 base, with 15 bases separating them. This CDR3 contains 15 residues. Germline V gives CDR1 MNHEY, CDR2 SVGAGI. CDR3 region: CASSPLQRENTEAFF. The DNA of the CDR3 is TGTGCCAGCAGCCCCTTACAGAGGGAGAACACTGAAGCTTTCTTT.

The rearrangement uses TRBV6-2 or TRBV6-3 and TRBJ2-1; D unresolved. Trimming stripped 3 bases from V and 0 bases from J, with 9 bases between. The germline V gene encodes CDR1 MNHEY and CDR2 SVGEGT. The CDR3 runs 15 residues. The CDR3 nucleotides are TGTGCCAGCAGTTATGGGTTAAGCTCCTACAATGAGCAGTTCTTC. This codes for CASSYGLSSYNEQFF.

The chain combines TRBV14 with TRBJ1-5, with a tentative D call TRBD1 (6 bases). With 1 base removed from V and 2 bases from J, the gap between germline ends came to 12 bases. The CDR3 consists of 16 residues. The germline V gene has CDR1 SGHDN and CDR2 FVKESK. The CDR3 sequence is CASSQGRDIRNQPQHF. CDR3 in DNA: TGTGCCAGCAGCCAAGGGCGGGACATTCGCAATCAGCCCCAGCATTTT.

V is TRBV29-1 and J is TRBJ2-6; maybe TRBD1 (6 bases). Germline V lookup: CDR1 SQVTM, CDR2 ANQGSEA. There are 15 residues in the CDR3. V shed 4 bases and J shed 2 bases, with 12 bases lying between them. The DNA of the CDR3 is TGCAGCGTTGCTGGGGGCGTCCCTGGGGCCAACGTCCTGACTTTC. Its protein product is CSVAGGVPGANVLTF.

This chain links TRBV9 with TRBJ1-1; D might be TRBD1 (6 bases). In germline, CDR1 is SGDLS, CDR2 YYNGEE. Trimming pared 0 bases from V and 7 bases from J, leaving 16 bases between. The CDR3 covers 15 residues. The CDR3 coding sequence is TGTGCCAGCAGCGTAGGACAGGCCGGGAAAGGTGAAGCTTTCTTT. Translated, it gives CASSVGQAGKGEAFF.